Listed here are 19 T cell receptor beta chains from one sample, sequenced in a study of type 1 regulatory T cells. Their antigens remain unidentified. Each CDR3 protein gets one entry after TCRdb re-called the reads with MiXCR. The sample lists about 65,000 distinct CDR3 sequences, roughly half occurring once. The sequenced sample was cultured non-Tr1 T cells, either the whole culture or a sorted T cell fraction (not recorded which). These receptors originate from a human donor in good health.

This clonotype was counted only a few times. V and J are TRBV28 and TRBJ1-2; D gene unclear. The germline V and J ends were trimmed by 1 base and 3 bases, with 6 bases remaining between them. Germline V gives CDR1 MDHEN, CDR2 SYDVKM. This CDR3 spans 13 amino acids. The CDR3 region has the DNA TGTGCCAGCAGTTTATCAGGTCACTATGGCTACACCTTC. Its protein is CASSLSGHYGYTF.

The chain joins TRBV12-3 or TRBV12-4 to TRBJ2-7; D is uncertain. Between the trimmed V and J ends, which lost 5 bases and 3 bases, there was a span of 11 bases. This CDR3 has 13 residues. CDR3 sequence (DNA): TGTGCCAGCAGTCGTGAAGACGGCTACGAGCAGTACTTC. Its protein product is CASSREDGYEQYF.

A word on this clonotype: A much larger clonotype is one base distant, so this may be a read error. This chain links TRBV5-1 with TRBJ2-1; D unresolved. The germline V gene has CDR1 SGHRS and CDR2 YFSETQ. The CDR3 extends over 14 amino acids. The CDR3 DNA follows: TGCTCCAGCAGCTTGGCAGCATTTTACAATGAGCAGTTCTTC. It specifies CSSSLAAFYNEQFF.

V usage is TRBV12-3 or TRBV12-4 and J usage is TRBJ2-7, with TRBD2 identical over 7 bases. The CDR3 extends over 13 amino acids. V gave up 7 bases and J gave up 6 bases; unmatched junction bases: 9. CDR3 DNA: TGTGCCAGCACGTACCGACTAGCCCGCGAGCAGTACTTC. Translated: CASTYRLAREQYF.

The CDR3 loop is CASSKGTSVGTDTQYF. CDR3 DNA sequence: TGCGCCAGCAGCAAAGGGACTAGCGTGGGCACAGATACGCAGTATTTT. The gene calls are TRBV5-1 and TRBJ2-3, with TRBD2 matching over 10 bases. The V gene's germline CDR1 is SGHRS and CDR2 YFSETQ. The length of the CDR3 is 16 residues. The ends lost 4 bases at V and 1 base at J; junction bases unmatched: 6.

The chain combines TRBV5-6 with TRBJ2-7; unclear D gene. This CDR3 has 16 amino acids. Germline CDR1 reads SGHDT; CDR2 reads YYEEEE. The germline V and J ends were trimmed by 4 bases and 7 bases, with 24 bases remaining between them. CDR3 sequence (DNA): TGTGCCAGCAGCCGGTTGTCCACCGTGAGCCATGGGGAGCAGTACTTC. Protein product: CASSRLSTVSHGEQYF.

This clonotype showed up just a few times. The V and J genes are TRBV10-3 and TRBJ1-5, with no clear D. Germline CDR1 and CDR2: ENHRY and SYGVKD. V was pared by 4 bases and J by 5 bases, with 9 bases between. There are 13 residues in the CDR3. CDR3 loop: CAISAYSHQPQHF. The CDR3 coding sequence is TGTGCCATCAGTGCCTACAGCCATCAGCCCCAGCATTTT.

The CDR3 DNA follows: TGCGCCAGCCTCCAGGGCGGGGGGCTTACCACAGATACGCAGTATTTT. Its translation is CASLQGGGLTTDTQYF. J is TRBJ2-3 and V is TRBV5-1; 8 nucleotides match TRBD2. CDR1 is SGHRS, CDR2 YFSETQ, per germline. This CDR3 has 16 residues. Losses at the gene ends were 7 bases for V and 2 bases for J; bases not matched to a gene: 12.

In this sample, this clonotype turned up once. V usage is TRBV5-4 and J usage is TRBJ1-1; D perhaps matches TRBD1 (6 bases). V gave up 3 bases and J gave up 10 bases, with 19 bases separating them. The CDR3 contains 14 residues. CDR1 is SGHNT and CDR2 is YYREEE in the germline V gene (reference sequence). CDR3 sequence (DNA): TGTGCCAGCAGCTCCCCTTCAGGGGAGATAAGAGCTTTCTTT. Translation: CASSSPSGEIRAFF.

J is TRBJ2-7 and V is TRBV3-1; 8 positions agree with TRBD2. The CDR3 length is 15 residues. Unmatched junction bases numbered 5, after V lost 1 base and J lost 3 bases. Germline lookup yields CDR1 LGHDT and CDR2 YNNKEL (reference sequence). This CDR3 reads CASSQGTAGVYEQYF. The CDR3 DNA sequence: TGTGCCAGCAGCCAAGGAACAGCGGGGGTCTACGAGCAGTACTTC.

J is TRBJ2-2 and V is TRBV6-5; TRBD1 aligns across 7 bases. V lost 5 bases, J lost 7 bases, and 7 bases stayed unmatched. The germline gives CDR1 MNHEY, CDR2 SVGAGI. The CDR3 sequence is 14 residues long. CDR3 bases: TGTGCCAGCAGTCGCACAGGGGTTTTCGGGGAGCTGTTTTTT. Protein sequence: CASSRTGVFGELFF.

The rearrangement joins TRBV28 to TRBJ2-2, with D perhaps matching TRBD2 (6 bases). This CDR3 comprises 16 residues. Trimming cost V 7 bases and J 1 base, with 16 bases left between them. Germline values: CDR1 MDHEN, CDR2 SYDVKM. In DNA form, the CDR3 reads TGTGCCAGCAATGAGGGAGGCCTCGGGAACACCGGGGAGCTGTTTTTT. Protein: CASNEGGLGNTGELFF.

There are many counts of this clonotype. The chain recombines TRBV20-1 with TRBJ1-2, with D unresolved. Trimming removed 3 bases from V and 5 bases from J, with 10 bases in between. Germline V gives CDR1 DFQATT, CDR2 SNEGSKA (reference sequence). This CDR3 spans 12 amino acids. The CDR3 loop is CSASWAEYGYTF. In DNA form, the CDR3 reads TGCAGTGCTAGTTGGGCGGAATATGGCTACACCTTC.

This sequence joins TRBV3-1 and TRBJ2-4; possibly TRBD1 or TRBD2 for D (6 bases each). In germline, CDR1 is LGHDT, CDR2 YNNKEL (reference sequence). The V end lost 3 bases, the J end lost 8 bases, and 17 bases lay between the germline ends. There are 15 residues in the CDR3. CDR3 amino acids: CASSQRGAKGDIQYF. The CDR3 DNA follows: TGTGCCAGCAGCCAGAGGGGGGCGAAGGGGGACATTCAGTACTTC.

The CDR3 here is CAWTRKVVTEAFF. Written as DNA, the CDR3 is TGTGCCTGGACTCGGAAGGTAGTCACTGAAGCTTTCTTT. The rearrangement joins TRBV30 to TRBJ1-1; D gene uncertain. Germline V lookup: CDR1 GTSNPN, CDR2 SVGIG (reference sequence). The CDR3 consists of 13 residues. The V end lost 4 bases, the J end lost 4 bases, and 13 bases lay between the germline ends.

V usage is TRBV20-1 and J usage is TRBJ2-5, with D perhaps TRBD1 (5 bases). Per the germline V gene, CDR1 is DFQATT and CDR2 is SNEGSKA (reference sequence). Trimming took 8 bases from V and 5 from J, leaving 24 bases between them. This CDR3 region has 15 residues. The CDR3 nucleotides are TGCAGTCCGCGACGTGGTTTGGGGCCAGTGGAGACCCAGTACTTC. It yields the protein CSPRRGLGPVETQYF.

The chain has TRBV7-2 and TRBJ2-3, with unresolved D. V was shortened by 1 base and J by 11 bases, with 10 bases between the two germline ends. This CDR3 is built from 12 residues. CDR1 and CDR2 (germline): SGHTA, FQGNSA. The CDR3 nucleotides read TGTGCCAGCAGCTTAGGGAGAATAGGGCAGTATTTT. It translates to CASSLGRIGQYF.

This clonotype was counted between two and nine times. The rearrangement joins TRBV6-2 or TRBV6-3 to TRBJ2-1; the D gene could be TRBD1 or TRBD2 (5 bases each). Looked up from germline, CDR1 is MNHEY and CDR2 is SVGEGT. Deletions cut 5 bases from V and 1 base from J, with 12 bases between. CDR3 size: 15 residues. The CDR3 DNA is TGTGCCAGCAGTGGAGGCAGGGCATCCTACAATGAGCAGTTCTTC. Translated, it gives CASSGGRASYNEQFF.

This clonotype was counted between two and nine times. The rearrangement links TRBV3-1 to TRBJ2-3; 7 nucleotides match TRBD1. Trimming at V came to 8 bases and at J to 5 bases, leaving 4 bases not matched to a gene. The CDR3 is 12 amino acids. Germline-derived CDR1 and CDR2 are LGHDT and YNNKEL (reference sequence). Written as DNA, the CDR3 is TGTGCCAGCGGCAGACAGGGAGATACGCAGTATTTT. It yields the protein CASGRQGDTQYF.